The 10 T cell receptor beta chains below come from one sample, sequenced in a study of T-cell reconstitution after alpha-beta-depleted transplantation in children. The TCRbeta library incorporated unique molecular identifiers. TCRdb processed the PCR reads anew with MiXCR; each CDR3 protein has one entry. Of 900,000 or so distinct CDR3 sequences listed, roughly 15% were seen once; the top ten hold about 4.6%. Sequences were derived from PBMCs, mostly from graft donor cells, sampled 360 days after TCRalphabeta/CD19-depleted stem cell transplant. Receptors originate from a male patient younger than 18 who had a stem cell transplant for acute lymphoblastic leukemia, so the T cells may come from the graft donor.

This clonotype showed up many times. This rearrangement joins TRBV6-5 to TRBJ2-3; D ambiguous. CDR1 is MNHEY, CDR2 SVGAGI, per germline. Trimming removed 2 bases from V and 0 bases from J, with 6 bases in between. This CDR3 spans 14 amino acids. The CDR3: CASSYGRSTDTQYF. CDR3 coding DNA: TGTGCCAGCAGTTACGGGCGGAGCACAGATACGCAGTATTTT.

This clonotype was seen a handful of times. The rearrangement joins TRBV27 to TRBJ2-7, with 8 nucleotides matching TRBD1. J gave up 5 bases and V 5 bases, and 11 bases lay outside the gene matches. This CDR3 has 15 residues. Looked up from germline, CDR1 is MNHEY and CDR2 is SMNVEV (reference sequence). The CDR3 protein is CASSRIDRGTNEQYF. The CDR3 nucleotides read TGTGCCAGCAGTCGGATAGACAGGGGTACCAACGAGCAGTACTTC.

The table lists this clonotype with a few counts. V and J are TRBV12-3 or TRBV12-4 and TRBJ2-1; 7 bases fit TRBD2. The CDR3 runs to 16 residues. V dropped 5 bases and J dropped 0; count of bases not matched to a gene: 7. The CDR3 DNA sequence: TGTGCCAGCAGTCTCTACAGCGGGGTCTCCTACAATGAGCAGTTCTTC. This translates into CASSLYSGVSYNEQFF.

The chain uses TRBV5-1 and TRBJ1-2; D is ambiguous. The CDR3 loop spans 15 amino acids. Trimming shortened V by 1 base and J by 2 bases, and 12 bases separated the two germline ends. From germline, CDR1 is SGHRS and CDR2 YFSETQ. The CDR3 spells CASSLWIGGNYGYTF. In DNA form, the CDR3 reads TGCGCCAGCAGCTTGTGGATCGGTGGAAACTATGGCTACACCTTC.

The V and J genes are TRBV11-2 and TRBJ2-7; D ambiguous. This CDR3 is built from 13 residues. V lost 1 base, J lost 6 bases, and 10 bases lay in between. CDR1 and CDR2 from the germline V gene are SGHAT and FQNNGV. The CDR3 reads CASSLVFQFEQYF. The DNA of the CDR3 is TGTGCCAGCAGCTTAGTGTTTCAATTCGAGCAGTACTTC. Together with reference TRBV11-2 and TRBJ2-7, the CDR3 gives the full variable domain: EAGVAQSPRYKIIEKRQSVAFWCNPISGHATLYWYQQILGQGPKLLIQFQNNGVVDDSQLPKDRFSAERLKGVDSTLKIQPAKLEDSAVYLCASSLVFQFEQYFGPGTRLTVT.

This clonotype was counted many times. The rearrangement uses TRBV10-3 and TRBJ2-7; a possible D gene is TRBD2 (5 bases). Germline V lookup: CDR1 ENHRY, CDR2 SYGVKD. This CDR3 has 13 amino acids. Deletions cut 8 bases from V and 2 bases from J, with 13 bases between. The CDR3 DNA is TGTGCCATCGGAGGTAAGATCACCTACGAGCAGTACTTC. Its translation: CAIGGKITYEQYF.

The J gene is TRBJ1-1, the V gene TRBV7-8; D remains ambiguous. V was shortened by 5 bases and J by 1 base, with 14 bases between the two germline ends. Germline lookup yields CDR1 SGHVS and CDR2 FQNEAQ. The CDR3 runs 15 residues. The CDR3 here is CASSLLRTANTEAFF. The CDR3 coding sequence is TGTGCCAGCAGCCTTCTTCGGACGGCGAACACTGAAGCTTTCTTT.

This chain uses TRBV7-9 with TRBJ2-7; no definite D call. The CDR3 covers 14 residues. The germline V and J ends were trimmed by 1 base and 6 bases, with 13 bases remaining between them. The germline V gene encodes CDR1 SEHNR and CDR2 FQNEAQ (reference sequence). The CDR3 coding sequence is TGTGCCAGCAGCTTAGTACTTCCCGTCGGCGAGCAGTACTTC. Its translation is CASSLVLPVGEQYF.

This clonotype was counted between two and nine times. The chain uses TRBV3-1 and TRBJ2-7, with no clear D. The CDR3 loop spans 13 amino acids. Germline-derived CDR1 and CDR2 are LGHDT and YNNKEL (reference sequence). V was shortened by 4 bases and J by 6 bases, with 13 bases between the two germline ends. This CDR3 reads CASSPFDPGEQYF. The CDR3 region has the DNA TGTGCCAGCAGCCCCTTCGACCCCGGCGAGCAGTACTTC.

V gene TRBV3-1 combines with J gene TRBJ1-1; a weak D match, TRBD1 (5 bases). Germline V lookup: CDR1 LGHDT, CDR2 YNNKEL (reference sequence). This CDR3 contains 12 residues. Between the trimmed V and J ends, which lost 6 bases and 7 bases, there was a span of 12 bases. The CDR3 DNA follows: TGTGCCAGCAGGGTGGGACTCGATGAAGCTTTCTTT. It encodes CASRVGLDEAFF.